These 11 T cell receptor beta chains were all obtained from the same sample, sequenced in a study of OX40 agonist ivuxolimab in advanced cancers. Library preparation was by the immunoSEQ multiplex PCR assay. TCRdb retrieved this table from immuneACCESS and kept in-frame rearrangements only. Not all clones are present; in checked studies, unresolved V genes account for under half, and no reason is known for the remainder. This sample has some 64,000 clones in its table, and roughly 84% of those were observed once. The ten largest account for around 0.52% of the sample. The sample here was CD4+ or CD8+ T cells sorted from blood, taken in a trial of the OX40 agonist ivuxolimab. The receptors were gathered from an adult with an advanced solid tumor such as melanoma, head and neck, liver or kidney cancer.

This clone was seen only once. The chain employs TRBV2 and TRBJ2-1; weak D call: TRBD2 (5 bases). Germline lookup yields CDR1 SNHLY and CDR2 FYNNEI. V was cut by 6 bases and J by 8 bases, with 17 bases left in between. This CDR3 region has 14 residues. The CDR3 DNA reads TGTGCCAGCAGCCGCAGTAGCGAGCGAGATGAGCAGTTCTTC. It specifies CASSRSSERDEQFF.

As regards this clone: This may stem from a read error, because a much larger clone lies one nucleotide away. This chain links TRBV6-5 with TRBJ2-5; 7 bases align to TRBD2. Germline-derived CDR1 and CDR2 are MNHEY and SVGAGI. V was clipped by 6 bases and J by 11 bases; unmatched bases: 9. The CDR3 has 12 residues. CDR3 DNA: TGTGCCAGCAGGGGAGGGCTCTACGGGCAGTACTTC. Its protein product is CASRGGLYGQYF.

The V call is TRBV5-1, the J call TRBJ1-3, with D possibly matching TRBD1 (6 bases). Trimming removed 5 bases from V and 8 bases from J, with 11 bases in between. This CDR3 is built from 12 residues. The germline CDR1 and CDR2 sequences are SGHRS and YFSETQ. The CDR3 coding sequence is TGCGCCAGCAGTGATGGGGGGCACACCATATATTTT. This translates into CASSDGGHTIYF.

The J gene is TRBJ2-1, the V gene TRBV4-2; no definite D call. V was pared by 9 bases and J by 0 bases, with 12 bases between. CDR3 size: 14 residues. The germline gives CDR1 LGHNA, CDR2 YNFKEQ. CDR3 DNA sequence: TGTGCCAGTGGTCTGAAGGGCTCCTACAATGAGCAGTTCTTC. Amino acid sequence: CASGLKGSYNEQFF.

This rearrangement joins TRBV6-1 to TRBJ2-3; the match to TRBD2 covers 10 bases. This CDR3 is built from 15 residues. Per the germline V gene, CDR1 is MNHNS and CDR2 is SASEGT. With 6 bases clipped from V and 4 bases from J, the junction kept 7 bases outside the gene matches. The CDR3 DNA reads TGTGCCAGCAGCCTCCTAGCGGGAGCGGCAGATACGCAGTATTTT. It is translated as CASSLLAGAADTQYF.

CDR3 nucleotide sequence: TGTGCCTGGAGTAGGGCTAGCGGGAGGGAGCAGTACTTC. Encoded protein: CAWSRASGREQYF. The J gene is TRBJ2-7, the V gene TRBV30, with TRBD2 matching over 11 bases. CDR1 is GTSNPN and CDR2 is SVGIG in the germline V gene (reference sequence). V lost 2 bases to trimming and J lost 7 bases; unmatched junction nucleotides: 4. The CDR3 runs 13 residues.

For this clone: This specimen includes other DNA sequences encoding the same CDR3. This chain uses TRBV2 with TRBJ2-5; D is undetermined. Germline V gene sequence: CDR1 SNHLY, CDR2 FYNNEI. The CDR3 has 11 residues. The V gene lost 4 bases and the J gene lost 4 bases, with 4 bases spanning the gap. CDR3 region: CASSVRETQYF. Written as DNA, the CDR3 is TGTGCCAGCAGTGTCAGAGAGACCCAGTACTTC. The full variable domain, with the rest looked up from reference TRBV2 and TRBJ2-5, is EPEVTQTPSHQVTQMGQEVILRCVPISNHLYFYWYRQILGQKVEFLVSFYNNEISEKSEIFDDQFSVERPDGSNFTLKIRSTKLEDSAMYFCASSVRETQYFGPGTRLLVL.

This chain joins TRBV6-5 and TRBJ2-2, with 7 bases identical to TRBD2. The V gene end was trimmed by 5 bases and the J gene end by 9 bases; junction bases not matched to a gene: 6. CDR1 is MNHEY and CDR2 is SVGAGI in the germline V gene. This CDR3 spans 13 amino acids. This CDR3 reads CASSRGSGRELFF. The CDR3 coding sequence is TGTGCCAGCAGTCGCGGGAGCGGCAGGGAGCTGTTTTTT.

The sample holds a few counts of this clone. The rearrangement links TRBV19 to TRBJ1-5, with 10 bases matching TRBD1. Trimming at V came to 7 bases and at J to 0 bases, leaving 15 bases not matched to a gene. The CDR3 totals 19 residues. Germline assignment: CDR1 LNHDA and CDR2 SQIVND (reference sequence). DNA for the CDR3: TGTGCCAGTACCCCAGAGGGGACAGGGGCGGAGAATAGCAATCAGCCCCAGCATTTT. This gives the protein CASTPEGTGAENSNQPQHF.

This chain uses TRBV27 with TRBJ2-5; TRBD1 aligns across 12 bases. This CDR3 is built from 17 residues. V lost 6 bases and J lost 5; bases outside the gene matches: 13. Germline CDR1 reads MNHEY; CDR2 reads SMNVEV (reference sequence). CDR3 amino acids: CASSLGGGQGALETQYF. In DNA form, the CDR3 reads TGTGCCAGCAGCCTAGGGGGGGGACAGGGGGCTTTGGAGACCCAGTACTTC.

The gene calls are TRBV7-6 and TRBJ2-1, with 9 bases fitting TRBD1. Germline V CDR1 and CDR2: SGHVS, FNYEAQ. V shed 5 bases and J 2 bases; nucleotides not matched to a gene: 13. The CDR3 is 18 residues long. CDR3 sequence (DNA): TGTGCCAGCAGCGTAGGACCCGACAGGGGGACCACCTACAATGAGCAGTTCTTC. This translates into CASSVGPDRGTTYNEQFF.